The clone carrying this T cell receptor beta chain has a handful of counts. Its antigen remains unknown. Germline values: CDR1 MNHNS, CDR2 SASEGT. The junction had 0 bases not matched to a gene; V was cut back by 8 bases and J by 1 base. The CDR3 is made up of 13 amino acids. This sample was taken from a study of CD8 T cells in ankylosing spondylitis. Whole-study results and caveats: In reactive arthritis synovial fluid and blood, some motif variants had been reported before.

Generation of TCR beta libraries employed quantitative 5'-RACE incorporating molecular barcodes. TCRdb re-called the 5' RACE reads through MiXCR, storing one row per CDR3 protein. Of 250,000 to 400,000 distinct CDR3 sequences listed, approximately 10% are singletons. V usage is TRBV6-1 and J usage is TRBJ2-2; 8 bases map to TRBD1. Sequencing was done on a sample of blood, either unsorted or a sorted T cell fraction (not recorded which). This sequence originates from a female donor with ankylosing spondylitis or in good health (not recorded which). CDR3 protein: CASDRGNTGELFF. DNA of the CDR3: TGTGCCAGCGACAGGGGGAACACCGGGGAGCTGTTTTTT.